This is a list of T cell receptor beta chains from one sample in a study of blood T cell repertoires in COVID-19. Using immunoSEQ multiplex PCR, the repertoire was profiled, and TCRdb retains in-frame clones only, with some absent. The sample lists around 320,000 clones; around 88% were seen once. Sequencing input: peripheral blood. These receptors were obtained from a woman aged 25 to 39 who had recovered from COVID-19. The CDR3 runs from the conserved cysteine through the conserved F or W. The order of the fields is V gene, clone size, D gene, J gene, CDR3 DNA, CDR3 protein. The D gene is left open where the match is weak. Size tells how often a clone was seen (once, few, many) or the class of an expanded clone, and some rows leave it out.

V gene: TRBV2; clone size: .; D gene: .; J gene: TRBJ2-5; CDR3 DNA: TGTGCCAGCACCGAAAGGCTAGCGAATAAGCAAGAGACCCAGTACTTC; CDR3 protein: CASTERLANKQETQYF
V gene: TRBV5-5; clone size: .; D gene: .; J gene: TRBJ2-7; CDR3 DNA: TGTGCCAGCAGCTTGGGACAGCGAAGCTCCTACGAGCAGTACTTC; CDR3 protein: CASSLGQRSSYEQYF
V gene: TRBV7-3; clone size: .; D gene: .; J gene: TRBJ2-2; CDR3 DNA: TGTGCCAGCAGCTTAAGAGGCGGGGAGCTGTTTTTT; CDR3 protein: CASSLRGGELFF
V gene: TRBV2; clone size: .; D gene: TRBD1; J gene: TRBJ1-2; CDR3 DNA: TGTGCCAGCAGCCCCAGGGGGCCCGACGGCTACACCTTC; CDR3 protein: CASSPRGPDGYTF
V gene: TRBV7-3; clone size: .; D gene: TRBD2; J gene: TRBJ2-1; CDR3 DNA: TGTGCCAGCAGCTTCGCGGGGGGAGACAATGAGCAGTTCTTC; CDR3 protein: CASSFAGGDNEQFF
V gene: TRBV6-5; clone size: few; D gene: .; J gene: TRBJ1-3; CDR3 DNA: TGTGCCAGCAGGCCCAGGGCCATCTCGGGAAACACCATATATTTT; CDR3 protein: CASRPRAISGNTIYF
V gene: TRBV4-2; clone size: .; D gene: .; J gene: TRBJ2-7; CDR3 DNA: TGTGCCAGCAGCCAAGAAGGCCGGGACGAGCAGTACTTC; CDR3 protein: CASSQEGRDEQYF
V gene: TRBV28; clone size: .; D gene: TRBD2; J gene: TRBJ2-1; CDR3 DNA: TGTGCCAGCAGTTTATCTAGCGGGGGGGGACACAATGAGCAGTTCTTC; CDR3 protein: CASSLSSGGGHNEQFF
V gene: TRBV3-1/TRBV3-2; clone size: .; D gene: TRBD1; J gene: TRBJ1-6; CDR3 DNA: TGTGCCAGCAGCCCTAGGACAGGGGGGGACTGGGATAATTCACCCCTCCACTTT; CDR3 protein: CASSPRTGGDWDNSPLHF
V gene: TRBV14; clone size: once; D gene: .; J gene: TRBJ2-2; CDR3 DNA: TGTGCCAGCAGCCAATCGGGGAGATGGGCCGGGGAGCTGTTTTTT; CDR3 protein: CASSQSGRWAGELFF
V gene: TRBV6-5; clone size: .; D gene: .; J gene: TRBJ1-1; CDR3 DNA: TGTGCCAGCAGCGCTATGAACACTGAAGCTTTCTTT; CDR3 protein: CASSAMNTEAFF
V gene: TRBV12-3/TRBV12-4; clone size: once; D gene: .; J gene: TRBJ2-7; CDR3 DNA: TGTGCCAGCAGTTTATCGCGTCACGAGCAGTACTTC; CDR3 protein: CASSLSRHEQYF
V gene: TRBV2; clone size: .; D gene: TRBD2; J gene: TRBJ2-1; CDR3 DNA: TGTGCCAGCAGTGATAGGACTAGCGGGAAAGAGCAGTTCTTC; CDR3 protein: CASSDRTSGKEQFF
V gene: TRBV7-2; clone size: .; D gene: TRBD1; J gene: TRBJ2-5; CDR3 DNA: TGTGCCAGCAGCTGGCTGACAGGGGGCGTGGAGACCCAGTACTTC; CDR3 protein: CASSWLTGGVETQYF
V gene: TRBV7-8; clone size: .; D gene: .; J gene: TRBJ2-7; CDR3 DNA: TGTGCCAGCAGCCGACGCGGTAGTAGCTACGAGCAGTACTTC; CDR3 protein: CASSRRGSSYEQYF
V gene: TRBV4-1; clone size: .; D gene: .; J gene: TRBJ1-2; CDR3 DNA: TGCGCCAGCAGCCAGGGTGGACTGTCCGCGTATGGCTACACCTTC; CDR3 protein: CASSQGGLSAYGYTF
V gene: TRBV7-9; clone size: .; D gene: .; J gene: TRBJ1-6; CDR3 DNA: TGTGCCAGCAGCTTAGGGGCGGGAAGCTCCTATAATTCACCCCTCCACTTT; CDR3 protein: CASSLGAGSSYNSPLHF
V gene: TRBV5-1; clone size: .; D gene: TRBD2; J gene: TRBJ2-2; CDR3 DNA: TGCGCCAGCAGCTTCCCGGGACTAGCGCAATTCGCGAACACCGGGGAGCTGTTTTTT; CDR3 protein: CASSFPGLAQFANTGELFF
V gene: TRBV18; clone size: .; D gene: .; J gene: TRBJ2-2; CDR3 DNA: TGTGCCAGCTCACCAGGGCTAGCACCCAACACCGGGGAGCTGTTTTTT; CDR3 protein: CASSPGLAPNTGELFF
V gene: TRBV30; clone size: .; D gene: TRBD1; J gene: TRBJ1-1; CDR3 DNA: TGTGCCTGGAGTGATGGGACAGGGGGTTTCAAGAACACTGAAGCTTTCTTT; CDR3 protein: CAWSDGTGGFKNTEAFF
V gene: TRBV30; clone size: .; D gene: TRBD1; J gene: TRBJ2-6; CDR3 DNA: TGTGCCTGGGGTACAGGGGCTGGGGCCAACGTCCTGACTTTC; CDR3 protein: CAWGTGAGANVLTF
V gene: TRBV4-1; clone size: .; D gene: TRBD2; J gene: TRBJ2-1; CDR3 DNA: TGCGCCAGCAGCCAGGAACTAGCGGTCTACAATGAGCAGTTCTTC; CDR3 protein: CASSQELAVYNEQFF
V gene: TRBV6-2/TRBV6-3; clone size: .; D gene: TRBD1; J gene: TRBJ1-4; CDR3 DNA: TGTGCCAGCAGCGGACAGGTGGCGGGGTGGAAACTGTTTTTT; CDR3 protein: CASSGQVAGWKLFF
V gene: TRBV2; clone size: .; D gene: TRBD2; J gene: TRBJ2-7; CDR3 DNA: TGTGCCAGCAGTGAAGGCCAGCGGGGGGGCTACGAGCAGTACTTC; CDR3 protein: CASSEGQRGGYEQYF
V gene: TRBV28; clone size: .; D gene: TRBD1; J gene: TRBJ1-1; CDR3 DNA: TGTGCCAGCAGCCGGACAGGGCCTCTTTATGAAGCTTTCTTT; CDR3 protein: CASSRTGPLYEAFF
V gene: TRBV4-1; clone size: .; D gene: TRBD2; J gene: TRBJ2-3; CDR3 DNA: TGCGCCAGCAGCCAATTTAGCGGGGGGGCCAAAGATACGCAGTATTTT; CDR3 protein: CASSQFSGGAKDTQYF
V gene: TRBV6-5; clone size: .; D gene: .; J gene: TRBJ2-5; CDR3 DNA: TGTGCCAGCAGTCTGACAGAGCTCCGTGATGAGACCCAGTACTTC; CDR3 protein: CASSLTELRDETQYF
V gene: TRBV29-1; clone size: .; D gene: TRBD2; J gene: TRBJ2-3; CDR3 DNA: TGCAGCGTAAGGGTTAGCGGGGAGCTTCGTCGAGGAGATACGCAGTATTTT; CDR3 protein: CSVRVSGELRRGDTQYF
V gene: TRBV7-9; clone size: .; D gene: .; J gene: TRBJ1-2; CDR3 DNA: TGTGCCACCTTCGAGGGCTACACCTTC; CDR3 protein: CATFEGYTF
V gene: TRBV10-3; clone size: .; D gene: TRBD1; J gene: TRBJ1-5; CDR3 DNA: TGTGCCATCAGTGTCCCGGCAGGGGGATTTCAGCCCCAGCATTTT; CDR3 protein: CAISVPAGGFQPQHF
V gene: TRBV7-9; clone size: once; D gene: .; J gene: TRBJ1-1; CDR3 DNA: TGTGCCAGCAGCCCCCCCAGGCCCGATGTAACTGAAGCTTTCTTT; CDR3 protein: CASSPPRPDVTEAFF
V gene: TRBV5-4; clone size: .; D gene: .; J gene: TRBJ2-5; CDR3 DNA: TGTGCCAGTCGGAGGGATGGGTTCCAAGAGACCCAGTACTTC; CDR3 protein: CASRRDGFQETQYF
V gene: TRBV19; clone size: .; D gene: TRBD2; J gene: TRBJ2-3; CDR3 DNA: TGTGCCAGTAGTAACCGGGAGGCAGATACGCAGTATTTT; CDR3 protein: CASSNREADTQYF
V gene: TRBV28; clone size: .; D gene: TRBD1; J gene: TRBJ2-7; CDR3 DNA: TGTGCCAGCACCAGGGGGTACACCTACGAGCAGTACTTC; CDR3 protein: CASTRGYTYEQYF
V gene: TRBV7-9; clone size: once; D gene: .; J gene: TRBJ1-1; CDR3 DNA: TGTGCCAGCAGCTTAGCATCAGGGAACACTGAAGCTTTCTTT; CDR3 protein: CASSLASGNTEAFF
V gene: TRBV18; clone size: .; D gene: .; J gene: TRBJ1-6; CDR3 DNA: TGTGCCAGCTCACCAGGAGGGTGGGATTCACCCCTCCACTTT; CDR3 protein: CASSPGGWDSPLHF
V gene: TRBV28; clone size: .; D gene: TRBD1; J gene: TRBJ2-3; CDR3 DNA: TGTGCCAGCAGTATGGGCACAGGGGACACAGATACGCAGTATTTT; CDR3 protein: CASSMGTGDTDTQYF
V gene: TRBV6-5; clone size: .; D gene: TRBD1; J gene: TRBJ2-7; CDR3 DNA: TGTGCCAGCAGTTCTTCCGGGACAGGGGGTTACGAGCAGTACTTC; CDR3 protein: CASSSSGTGGYEQYF
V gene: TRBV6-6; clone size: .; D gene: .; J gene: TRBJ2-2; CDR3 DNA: TGTGCCAGCAGGGGATCTGAGGGGGAAGACACCGGGGAGCTGTTTTTT; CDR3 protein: CASRGSEGEDTGELFF
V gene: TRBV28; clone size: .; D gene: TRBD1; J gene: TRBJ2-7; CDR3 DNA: TGTGCCAGCAGTTTATCGGGACAGGGGGCAAACGAGCAGTACTTC; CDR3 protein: CASSLSGQGANEQYF
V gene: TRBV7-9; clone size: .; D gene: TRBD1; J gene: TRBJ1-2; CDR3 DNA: TGTGCCAGCAGCTCTCCGGGACAGGGGAATGGCTACACCTTC; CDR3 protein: CASSSPGQGNGYTF
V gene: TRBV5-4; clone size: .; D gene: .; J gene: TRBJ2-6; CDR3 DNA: TGTGCCAGCAGCTTGGAGGAGGGCCAGAGCTCTGGGGCCAACGTCCTGACTTTC; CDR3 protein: CASSLEEGQSSGANVLTF
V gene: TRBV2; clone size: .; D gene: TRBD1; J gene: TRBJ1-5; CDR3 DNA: TGTGCCAGCAGTGAAAGGGGACAGAGCAATCAGCCCCAGCATTTT; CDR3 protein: CASSERGQSNQPQHF
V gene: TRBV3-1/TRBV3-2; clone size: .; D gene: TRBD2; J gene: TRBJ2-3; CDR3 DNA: TGTGCCAGCAGCCAAGCATGGGGACTAGCGGGGGGGGCAGATACGCAGTATTTT; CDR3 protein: CASSQAWGLAGGADTQYF
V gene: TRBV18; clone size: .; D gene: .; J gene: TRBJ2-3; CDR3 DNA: TGTGCCAGCCGGCCGGGGGATACGCAGTATTTT; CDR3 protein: CASRPGDTQYF
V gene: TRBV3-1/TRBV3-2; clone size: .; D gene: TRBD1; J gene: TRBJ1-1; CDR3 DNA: TGTGCCAGCAGCACCAGGGGGGACACTGAAGCTTTCTTT; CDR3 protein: CASSTRGDTEAFF
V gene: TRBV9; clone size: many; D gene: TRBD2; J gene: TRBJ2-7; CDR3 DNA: TGTGCCAGCAGCTTTAGCGGGGCTTCCTACGAGCAGTACTTC; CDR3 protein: CASSFSGASYEQYF
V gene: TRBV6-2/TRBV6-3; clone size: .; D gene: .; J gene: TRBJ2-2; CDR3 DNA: TGTGCCAGCAGTTATTATGGTTCGACAGGGAACACCGGGGAGCTGTTTTTT; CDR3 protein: CASSYYGSTGNTGELFF
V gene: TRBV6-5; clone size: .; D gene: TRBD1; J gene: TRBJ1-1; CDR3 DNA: TGTGCCAGCAGTTACTCCCGGACAGGGCGAACTGAAGCTTTCTTT; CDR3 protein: CASSYSRTGRTEAFF
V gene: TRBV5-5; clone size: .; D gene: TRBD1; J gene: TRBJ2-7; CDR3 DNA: TGTGCCAGCAGTCCGGCCGGGACAGGGCATTACGAGCAGTACTTC; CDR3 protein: CASSPAGTGHYEQYF
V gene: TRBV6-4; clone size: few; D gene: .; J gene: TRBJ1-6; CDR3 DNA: TGTGCCAGCAGTGAATCCCAGGGAGGATCACCCCTCCACTTT; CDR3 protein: CASSESQGGSPLHF
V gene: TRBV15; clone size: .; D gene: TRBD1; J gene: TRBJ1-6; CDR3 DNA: TGTGCCACCAGCAGAGACAGGGGGTTCGCACCCCTCCACTTT; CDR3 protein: CATSRDRGFAPLHF
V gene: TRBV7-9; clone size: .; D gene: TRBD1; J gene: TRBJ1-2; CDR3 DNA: TGTGCCAGCAGTATCCGGGACAGGGAAGGTTATGGCTACACCTTC; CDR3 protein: CASSIRDREGYGYTF
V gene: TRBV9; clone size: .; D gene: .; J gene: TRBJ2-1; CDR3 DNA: TGTGCCAGCAGCACGGGACTTTACAATGAGCAGTTCTTC; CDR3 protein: CASSTGLYNEQFF
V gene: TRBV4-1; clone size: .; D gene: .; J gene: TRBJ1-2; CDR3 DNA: TGCGCCAGCAGCCAAGGTCTGGGGCCCGCTGGCTATGGCTACACCTTC; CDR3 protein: CASSQGLGPAGYGYTF
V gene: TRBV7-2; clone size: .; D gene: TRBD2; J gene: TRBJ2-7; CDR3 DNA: TGTGCCAGCAGCCCTAGCGGGGTTACCTACGAGCAGTACTTC; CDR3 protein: CASSPSGVTYEQYF
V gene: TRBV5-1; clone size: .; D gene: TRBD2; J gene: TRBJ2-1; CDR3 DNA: TGCGCCAGCAGCTTGGGAAGCCTAGCGGGGGTAAATGAGCAGTTCTTC; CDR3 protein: CASSLGSLAGVNEQFF